The TCR beta chain described here comes from a study of cytomegalovirus exposure and HLA in healthy donors (dated by TCRdb to the late 2010s). Background on the whole study: An earlier analysis of approximately 640 of the donors reported 250 to 350 Gb of sequence data and 120 million or so unique TCR beta sequences from about 179 million T cells. The genetic ancestry cluster associated with self-reported Caucasian donors included roughly 84% of the 300 to 450 genotyped donors. Donor age, sex, ethnicity and CMV serostatus were collected together with the repertoire data. Four to six DR-DQ haplotypes were handled as single units for association and clustering, since linkage in the cohort was strong. Among about 410 genotyped donors of the cohort, an average of approximately 200,000 unique TCR beta nucleotide sequences was sequenced per donor, of which about 18% were non-productive. In a later analysis, previously published TCR beta repertoires from 666 donors were re-analyzed and high-resolution HLA genotyping was added so that TCR occurrence patterns could be studied. Along with the approximately 700-subject first cohort, a separate validation cohort of roughly 110 different subjects was used. An early release covering approximately 600 HLA-typed donors comprised 250 to 350 gigabases of sequencing data and 85 million or so unique TCR sequences. The study was designed to test whether signatures of past pathogen exposure could be identified by cataloging public T cell receptors. Both class I and class II loci were covered by HLA typing, at four-digit resolution. Genome-wide SNP genotypes for about 65% of the roughly 700 donors were used in a later genetic analysis, which treated that subset as a discovery cohort. Rather than using new phenotypic data, the later analysis identified candidate immune exposures from TCR beta sequences and from how often those sequences occurred across donors. Typing coverage varied by locus: roughly 629-640 donors for A, B, C, DRB1 and DQB1; roughly 500 for DQA1; nearly 610 for DPA1; around 490 for DPB1. The study profiled the T cell repertoires of 550 to 700 subjects by immunosequencing and related them to cytomegalovirus serostatus. Every discovery cohort repertoire had been produced on one sequencing platform. To decide whether each TCR beta V gene segment behaved as functional or pseudogenic, an earlier analysis of 587 of the donors relied on high-throughput TCR beta sequencing. The study combined high-throughput TCR immunosequencing, statistical association of individual TCRs with disease status, and machine learning to predict cytomegalovirus infection status. Overall results and qualifications from the work: An earlier analysis of approximately 600 of the donors showed that most TCR beta V segments appeared in productive rearrangements either about 87% or about 30% of the time, which broadly matched IMGT annotations. HLA typing was unavailable for some donors at each locus, so association tests used only the typed subset. A total of 164 TCR beta chains were listed by the study as associated with cytomegalovirus. In a later analysis, the rate of TCR association differed among HLA loci, with DRB1 alleles having the most associated TCRs and HLA-C alleles having the fewest. Because the 87-base-pair reads could not distinguish some IMGT-functional V segments, including TRBV6-2 and TRBV6-3, those segments were excluded. Most TCR sequences were seen in very few donors, while some public TCRs were found in many individuals. Sequencing depth was assumed to be roughly uniform across donors in the presence/absence analyses, though that assumption may not hold. V-gene and J-gene trimming of TCR beta chains was associated with a missense DCLRE1C variant in a later genetic analysis, and the association was replicated in an independent cohort. At a false discovery rate of 0.05, a later analysis linked 16,951 TCR beta sequences to specific HLA alleles. Because counts were too low, seventeen rarely observed V segments, including chromosome 9 orphons, were excluded from the earlier analysis of around 590 of the donors. The classifier was reported to diagnose cytomegalovirus status with high specificity and sensitivity in both the original and validation cohorts. In vitro tests confirmed that a few of the cytomegalovirus-associated TCR beta chains recognize cytomegalovirus antigens. According to a later genetic analysis, donors in an Asian-associated ancestry cluster had fewer N-insertions in productive TCRs than the roughly 700-donor mean. The only immune exposure information available for the cohort was CMV serostatus. The cohort was sequenced for TCR beta chains only, and without alpha or paired-chain data the features that could be detected were limited. A later analysis reported that several top co-occurrence clusters appeared linked to parvovirus B19, influenza, CMV and Epstein-Barr virus. It was suggested by the authors that the approach could potentially be generalized to other disease states and immunological phenotypes. Linkage disequilibrium might explain the correlated functional status among segregating V segments, but an unknown experimental factor could not be ruled out. A further reported finding was that TCR beta sequences accurately predicted the HLA-A and HLA-B alleles for most subjects in the first cohort. According to a later analysis, most CMV-associated TCR beta chains appeared to be HLA-restricted, and the HLA associations seemed to be driven largely by CMV exposure. The sequencing pipeline was judged likely to have produced a cluster of highly shared sequence variants as a technical artifact. Assigning TCR associations to individual alleles was difficult when HLA alleles, especially DR and DQ, strongly co-occurred. In a later analysis, HLA-associated TCR beta chains were found to be more clonally expanded and to have lower generation probabilities than equally common non-associated chains.

Including cysteine and phenylalanine, the CDR3 has 12 amino acids. CDR3 DNA only is kept here, 36 bases in frame from base 1. V loses 6 bases, J loses 7 bases, and the germline ends lie 12 bases apart. Reading the germline V gene gives CDR1 MNHNS and CDR2 SASEGT. As for this clone: No antigen is known for it. The sample holds no much larger clone one base away, and base qualities are not on file.

Libraries came from the immunoSEQ multiplex PCR assay. For the multiplex PCR, a mixture combining 60 forward primers for TCR Vbeta segments and 13 reverse primers for TCR Jbeta segments was used. The CDR3 region of rearranged TCR beta genes was amplified from genomic DNA with a multiplex PCR assay. The Illumina HiSeq System was used to sequence the amplified TCR beta libraries as 87-base-pair reads. As for the original processing: In a later analysis, roughly 80 million unique TCR beta chains were counted across the roughly 670 repertoires, and roughly 11 million of these chains were shared by at least two donors. A nearest-neighbor algorithm error-corrected the raw reads and collapsed the reads into unique sequences, merging closely related sequences to remove PCR and sequencing errors. V, D and J gene segments were assigned by aligning CDR3 sequences to IMGT reference sequences. For a sequence to be retained, a match of at least six nucleotides to both a V gene segment and a J gene segment was required. A rearrangement was called productive if the CDR3 had no stop codons and remained in frame with V and J, and every other rearrangement was called non-productive. CDR3 was defined by IMGT convention, running from the second conserved V-encoded cysteine to the conserved J-encoded phenylalanine. In an earlier analysis of 500 to 650 of the donors, sequences lacking an unambiguous match to a single V gene segment were excluded. An earlier analysis of 500 to 600 of the donors classified V segments as functional when productive rearrangements were above 56.7% and as segregating when the standard deviation between donors was above 5%. A statistical classification framework was built to diagnose cytomegalovirus status from the catalog of TCR beta chain sequences. In a later analysis, TCR nucleotide sequences were compared against IMGT/GENE-DB human TR gene sequences so that V and J genes could be assigned. In a later analysis, CDR3 sequences and most-parsimonious VDJ recombination scenarios were assigned using the TCRdist pipeline. A later analysis defined each TCR beta chain by its CDR3 amino acid sequence plus V-gene family, and excluded reads lacking a unique V-gene family. To address suspected cross-contamination and a sequencing artifact, a later analysis removed over 500 highly shared, low-generation-probability nucleotide sequences. For each public chain, a later analysis derived a clonal expansion index from normalized ranks of inferred template counts within each repertoire. A later analysis computed generation probabilities with a VDJ recombination model fitted to out-of-frame rearrangements, and checked the results against IGoR. In a later analysis, hypergeometric tests were used to score TCR-TCR, TCR-HLA and TCR-CMV co-occurrence, with a repertoire-size bias correction applied to TCR pairs. False discovery rates were estimated in a later analysis by permuting HLA or CMV assignments 20 times. In a later analysis, co-occurring TCRs were grouped using DBSCAN, with TCRdist sequence similarity added in when clustering inside HLA-allele-positive subsets. Repertoires with fewer than 30,000 or more than 120,000 public chains were left out of co-occurrence clustering, as were about 5 repertoires with anomalous nucleotide sharing. TCRdb took this table from immuneACCESS and kept in-frame rearrangements with V and J called. Such tables lack part of the clones; where checked against another copy, unresolved V genes explain under half of the gap, and the rest is unexplained. V and J calls and clone size are given by that table; D and trimming were obtained from the DNA. Recorded for this sample are 150,000 to 160,000 clones; about 85% of them occurred a single time. Approximately 8% of the sample is taken by the ten largest.

The cohort consisted of fewer than 700 healthy bone marrow donors. Cohort members were all nominally healthy when sampled, although unrecorded immune exposures were likely present. The donor was CMV seropositive and was included in the group of 250 to 300 seropositive cohort members. Every donor gave a peripheral blood sample, and the peripheral blood mononuclear cells from that sample were used for TCR beta sequencing. Genomic DNA extraction from the blood cell samples was performed with the Qiagen DNeasy Blood Extraction Kit. This clonotype was obtained from a young man in good health and CMV-seropositive. The chain is assembled from TRBV6-1 and TRBJ1-2, with no confidently assigned D gene. The sequencing sample was made of PBMCs. The DNA sequence is TGTGCCAGCAGCGATCAGGCCGGTGGCTACACCTTC. Its protein is CASSDQAGGYTF.